The clone carrying this T cell receptor (beta chain) showed up just a few times. The data derive from a study of T cells in Graves' hyperthyroidism and ophthalmopathy. RNA transcripts were the template for amplifying TCR beta CDR3 regions. The TCR CDR3 was amplified in a first-round RT-PCR using the HTBI primer set. MiXCR was run by TCRdb on the multiplex PCR reads, yielding one entry per CDR3 protein. The data hold almost 600,000 distinct CDR3 sequences, with over 11% observed a single time. This sequence originates from a woman in her twenties or thirties with Graves' hyperthyroidism that later progressed to Graves' ophthalmopathy. Sequencing was performed on blood.

In nucleotides, the CDR3 is TGTGCCAGCAGTTGGACAGGGCGAGCTGGCACTGAAGCTTTCTTT. This encodes CASSWTGRAGTEAFF. V usage is TRBV6-5 and J usage is TRBJ1-1; 8 positions agree with TRBD1. CDR3 length: 15 residues. V was pared by 4 bases and J by 4 bases, with 8 bases of the junction left unmatched. CDR1 is MNHEY, CDR2 SVGAGI, per germline.